This TCR beta chain was recovered during a study of OX40 agonist ivuxolimab in advanced cancers. Regarding the research as a whole: Ivuxolimab was a fully human IgG2 agonistic monoclonal antibody targeting the costimulatory receptor OX40 (CD134). Intravenous ivuxolimab was administered to patients every 2 weeks at six dose levels: 0.01, 0.1, 0.3, 1.5, 3 and 10 mg/kg. Of the roughly 51 patients in dose escalation, some 20 had hepatocellular carcinoma, approximately 15 had melanoma, 9 had renal cell carcinoma and 9 had head and neck cancer. In the dose-escalation cohort, 70% to 90% of patients were male, and the mean age was roughly 56 years with a range of about 20 to 80. Prior anti-PD-1, anti-PD-L1 or anti-CTLA-4 therapy was permitted, and checkpoint inhibitors had been received by more than 35% of dose-escalation patients. Three dose-escalation patients achieved partial responses, one with hepatocellular carcinoma and two with cutaneous melanoma. The purpose of peripheral TCRbeta sequencing was to test whether ivuxolimab changed TCR sequence diversity and led to clonal T-cell expansion. The paper covers the monotherapy dose-escalation part of the phase I ivuxolimab trial, which included N of about 56 patients.

A word on this clone: It lacks a known antigen. No much larger clone exists at a distance of one base, and base qualities are not known.

The trial excluded patients who had a history of autoimmune disease or were on systemic immunosuppression. Peripheral blood for TCR sequencing was collected from all dose cohorts at baseline, on cycle 4 day 1, and on cycle 7 day 1. The samples were drawn from a first-in-human, open-label, multicenter phase I dose-escalation trial of ivuxolimab. The trial enrolled adults with locally advanced or metastatic head and neck squamous cell, hepatocellular, melanoma or renal cell carcinoma. Before TCR sequencing, CD4+ and CD8+ T cells were separately sorted from peripheral blood. The paper as a whole reports these results and caveats: Partial responders in the 0.1-3.0 mg/kg groups had among the lowest normalized peripheral clonal expansion, especially among CD8+ T cells. Low levels of normalized T-cell clonal expansion were also seen in some patients who did not respond. At doses of 0.1 to 3.0 mg/kg, clonal expansion of both CD4+ and CD8+ T cells in blood was seen between baseline and week 6. After ivuxolimab, CD8+ T cells had more expanded clones than CD4+ T cells on average. The antigen specificity of the clonally expanded peripheral T cells was not determined.

Genomic DNA was extracted from sorted cells for sequencing of the TCRbeta CDR3 region. The immunoSEQ Assay was used to sequence the TCRbeta CDR3 regions. The clones in this table, taken by TCRdb from immuneACCESS, are in-frame only. Not every clone is retained; where verified, under half of the shortfall comes from an unresolved V gene, and the cause of the rest is unknown. The sample has tens of thousands of clones on record, around nine tenths of them singletons. The leading ten clones occupy around 2.7% of the sample. This receptor was identified in an adult with an advanced solid tumor such as melanoma, head and neck, liver or kidney cancer. Material: CD4+ or CD8+ T cells sorted from blood, obtained in a trial of the OX40 agonist ivuxolimab.

The nucleotide sequence is TGTGCCTGGAACCGGGTGGGAAGCTCCTACGAGCAGTACTTC. Its amino acids are CAWNRVGSSYEQYF. This sequence uses TRBV30 and TRBJ2-7, with no confident D gene call. The trim is 4 bases for V and 0 bases for J, with a gap of 13 bases between the germline ends. CDR1 and CDR2, per the germline V gene (reference sequence), are GTSNPN and SVGIG. CDR3 length: 14 amino acids, cysteine to phenylalanine. Only CDR3 DNA is held: 42 bases, read in frame from base 1. The variable domain in full, with residues beyond the CDR3 obtained from the reference TRBV30 and TRBJ2-7 genes, is SQTIHQWPATLVQPVGSPLSLECTVEGTSNPNLYWYRQAAGRGLQLLFYSVGIGQISSEVPQNLSASRPQDRQFILSSKKLLLSDSGFYLCAWNRVGSSYEQYFGPGTRLTVT.